The 18 T cell receptor beta chains in this list originate from one sample, sequenced in a study of shared T cell receptors in the human thymus. Libraries were prepared by immunoSEQ multiplex PCR; TCRdb keeps only in-frame clonotypes and omits some of them. The table includes more than 550,000 clones, approximately 89% detected once. These same records also appear under a second study, on human thymus T cells.

The sequenced sample consisted of thymocytes. The receptors were gathered from a boy in the first two years of life with a congenital heart defect.

CDR3 sequence (DNA): TGTGCCACCAGCAGCGCATCCAATGGCAGGGCAAATCAGCCCCAGCATTTT. Translation: CATSSASNGRANQPQHF. The gene calls are TRBV15 and TRBJ1-5; D may be TRBD1 (5 bases). CDR3 length: 17 residues. Germline lookup yields CDR1 LNHNV and CDR2 YYDKDF (reference sequence). V was cut by 3 bases and J by 4 bases, with 19 bases left in between. The complete variable domain, with remaining parts taken from reference TRBV15 and TRBJ1-5, reads DAMVIQNPRYQVTQFGKPVTLSCSQTLNHNVMYWYQQKSSQAPKLLFHYYDKDFNNEADTPDNFQSRRPNTSFCFLDIRSPGLGDTAMYLCATSSASNGRANQPQHFGDGTRLSIL.

This clone appeared a single time. V gene TRBV28 combines with J gene TRBJ2-7, with D possibly TRBD1 on 5 matching bases. Germline CDR1 MDHEN, CDR2 SYDVKM. There are 14 residues in the CDR3. V was shortened by 3 bases and J by 4 bases, with 13 bases between the two germline ends. The CDR3 sequence: CASSFRALGYEQYF. The CDR3 coding sequence is TGTGCCAGCAGTTTCAGGGCTCTGGGGTACGAGCAGTACTTC.

This sequence joins TRBV29-1 and TRBJ2-7; TRBD2 is a possible D gene (6 bases). Germline V gene sequence: CDR1 SQVTM, CDR2 ANQGSEA. The V gene lost 3 bases and the J gene lost 6 bases, with 15 bases spanning the gap. This CDR3 comprises 13 residues. The CDR3 sequence: CSVEAGYRGEQYF. Here the CDR3 DNA reads TGCAGCGTTGAGGCGGGGTACCGGGGCGAGCAGTACTTC.

CDR3 loop: CASSPENKGQFSTDTQYF. The DNA of the CDR3 is TGTGCCAGCAGCCCAGAGAATAAGGGACAGTTTAGCACAGATACGCAGTATTTT. The V call is TRBV5-4, the J call TRBJ2-3; 7 bases are a match to TRBD1. The V gene end was trimmed by 4 bases and the J gene end by 0 bases; junction bases not matched to a gene: 14. Germline-derived CDR1 and CDR2 are SGHNT and YYREEE (reference sequence). The CDR3 has 18 residues.

The rearrangement links TRBV15 to TRBJ1-4, with 9 bases matching TRBD1. This CDR3 has 16 residues. The trim removed 9 bases at V and 0 bases at J, leaving 8 bases unmatched. Germline CDR1 LNHNV, CDR2 YYDKDF (reference sequence). CDR3 nucleotide sequence: TGTGCCACTACTAGAACAGGGGGCGCAACTAATGAAAAACTGTTTTTT. Its translation is CATTRTGGATNEKLFF.

This clone was counted a few times. The rearrangement links TRBV27 to TRBJ2-7, with 11 positions matching TRBD2. V was pared by 6 bases and J by 3 bases, with 7 bases of the junction left unmatched. The germline CDR1 and CDR2 sequences are MNHEY and SMNVEV (reference sequence). The length of the CDR3 is 15 residues. The DNA for the CDR3 is TGTGCCAGCAGCCGGACTAGCGGGCGACACTACGAGCAGTACTTC. This gives the protein CASSRTSGRHYEQYF.

This chain joins TRBV7-2 and TRBJ2-5; D not certain. The V end was cut by 5 bases, the J end by 5 bases, with 6 bases between. The CDR3 runs to 11 residues. Germline CDR1 and CDR2: SGHTA and FQGNSA. The CDR3 is CASSPSETQYF. The CDR3 DNA reads TGTGCCAGCAGCCCCAGTGAGACCCAGTACTTC.

As DNA, the CDR3 is TGTGCCAGCAGTGAAGCCGGGACACCCGACTACGAGCAGTACTTC. Protein sequence: CASSEAGTPDYEQYF. This chain connects TRBV6-1 to TRBJ2-7, with D maybe TRBD1 (6 bases). This CDR3 is 15 amino acids long. Germline V gene data show CDR1 as MNHNS and CDR2 as SASEGT. Between the trimmed V and J ends, which lost 0 bases and 3 bases, there was a span of 12 bases.

The V call is TRBV10-3, the J call TRBJ1-2; D remains unclear. The length of the CDR3 is 15 residues. Germline lookup yields CDR1 ENHRY and CDR2 SYGVKD. Trimming stripped 3 bases from V and 4 bases from J, with 15 bases between. CDR3 protein: CAISDSSVSSYGYTF. CDR3 nucleotides: TGTGCCATCAGTGACTCCAGTGTCTCCTCCTATGGCTACACCTTC.

The chain has TRBV7-6 and TRBJ2-5; TRBD2 might be the D (5 bases). The CDR3 has 14 residues. V lost 5 bases and J lost 0, with 10 bases in between. Germline V gene lookup returns CDR1 SGHVS and CDR2 FNYEAQ. In nucleotides, the CDR3 is TGTGCCAGCAGCGAGGGAAAGAACCAAGAGACCCAGTACTTC. This gives the protein CASSEGKNQETQYF.

This chain joins TRBV7-2 and TRBJ2-7; weak D call: TRBD1 (6 bases). The CDR3 has 16 residues. Germline assignment: CDR1 SGHTA and CDR2 FQGNSA. V was clipped by 1 base and J by 1 base, with 14 bases between them. CDR3 bases: TGTGCCAGCAGCTTAGAAGTGGCAGGGGTGTCCTACGAGCAGTACTTC. Residues: CASSLEVAGVSYEQYF.

The J gene is TRBJ1-1, the V gene TRBV7-9; 10 bases map to TRBD1. This CDR3 is 19 amino acids long. V dropped 4 bases and J dropped 0; count of bases not matched to a gene: 14. Germline V gene lookup returns CDR1 SEHNR and CDR2 FQNEAQ (reference sequence). The CDR3: CASSYDPPRQGAMNTEAFF. In DNA form, the CDR3 reads TGTGCCAGCAGCTATGACCCCCCCCGACAGGGGGCAATGAACACTGAAGCTTTCTTT.

The V gene is TRBV4-3, the J gene TRBJ2-1; TRBD2 agrees at 7 bases. Trimming at V came to 0 bases and at J to 8 bases, leaving 7 bases not matched to a gene. This CDR3 comprises 15 residues. CDR1 and CDR2 (germline): LGHNA, YSLEER. DNA of the CDR3: TGCGCCAGCAGCCAAGATCCGGCTAGCGGCGATGAGCAGTTCTTC. This sequence encodes CASSQDPASGDEQFF.

The V and J genes are TRBV9 and TRBJ2-7; 10 nucleotides match TRBD1. Germline assignment: CDR1 SGDLS and CDR2 YYNGEE. V lost 3 bases and J lost 7; bases outside the gene matches: 7. This CDR3 is 14 amino acids long. The CDR3: CASSARQGAGEQYF. The CDR3 DNA is TGTGCCAGCAGCGCCCGACAGGGGGCCGGGGAGCAGTACTTC.

V usage is TRBV11-2 and J usage is TRBJ1-1; 11 positions match TRBD1. Germline V CDR1 and CDR2: SGHAT, FQNNGV. V dropped 6 bases and J dropped 5; count of bases not matched to a gene: 2. The CDR3 has 13 residues. This CDR3 is CASSGQGATEAFF. The DNA for the CDR3 is TGTGCCAGCAGTGGACAGGGGGCGACTGAAGCTTTCTTT.

The chain carries TRBV27 and TRBJ2-1; 11 positions agree with TRBD2. Per germline, CDR1 MNHEY and CDR2 SMNVEV (reference sequence). The V segment lost 6 bases and the J segment 4 bases; nucleotides outside the gene matches: 8. The CDR3 sequence is 16 residues long. CDR3 bases: TGTGCCAGCAGACTTACTAGCGGGAGATTTTACAATGAGCAGTTCTTC. Its translation: CASRLTSGRFYNEQFF.

V is TRBV5-8 and J is TRBJ2-7, with TRBD1 matching over 10 bases. V gave up 2 bases and J gave up 3 bases; unmatched junction bases: 5. Germline assignment: CDR1 SGHTS and CDR2 YDEGEE. The CDR3 is 15 residues long. In DNA form, the CDR3 reads TGTGCCAGCAGCTTCGGGACAGGGGTTATCTACGAGCAGTACTTC. The encoded protein is CASSFGTGVIYEQYF.

J is TRBJ2-1 and V is TRBV20-1; no clear D gene. V was cut by 6 bases and J by 5 bases, with 8 bases left in between. The CDR3 loop spans 11 amino acids. Germline CDR1 and CDR2: DFQATT and SNEGSKA (reference sequence). The CDR3 loop is CSAPLDNEQFF. The CDR3 DNA sequence: TGCAGTGCCCCCCTTGACAATGAGCAGTTCTTC.